This T cell receptor beta chain was retrieved from a study of blood T cell repertoires in COVID-19. Study summary: T cells, B-cell-depleted T cells, or PBMCs supplied cDNA or gDNA.

From germline, CDR1 is SGHDT and CDR2 YYEEEE. There are 16 residues in the CDR3. V dropped 3 bases and J dropped 2 bases, with 15 bases sitting between them. Data came from immunoSEQ multiplex PCR; TCRdb stores just in-frame clones and leaves some out. The table has 310,000 or so clones, 87% seen once. Either two negative PCRs, clearance, or symptom resolution qualified Cohort 3 donors as recovered. The source of this sequence is a woman aged 18-29 years who had recovered from COVID-19. The chain links TRBV5-6 to TRBJ1-5; D gene ambiguous. What was sequenced was PBMCs or T cells enriched from blood (not recorded which). CDR3 protein: CASSWEDGACNQPQHF. The CDR3 DNA reads as TGTGCCAGCAGCTGGGAGGACGGAGCTTGCAATCAGCCCCAGCATTTT.